These T cell receptor beta chains were read from a single sample in a study of vaccination and CD4 T cells after COVID-19. Which antigens these TCRs recognize remains unknown. MiXCR, applied by TCRdb to the PCR reads, yields one record per CDR3 protein. Counted here are about 4,000 distinct CDR3 sequences, 71% occurring once; the ten biggest clones make up less than 40%. The specimen was CD4+ T cells from blood, cultured in vitro. The receptors stem from a human donor in good health. Both conserved end residues are part of each CDR3. A D gene is named only where the DNA matches it firmly. Part of the rows lack a size; the others show once, few, many or a class for expanded clones.

15	TRBV24-1	-	-	TRBJ2-2	TGTGCCACCAGTGATACATTTCCCAACACCGGGGAGCTGTTTTTT	CATSDTFPNTGELFF
13	TRBV28	-	-	TRBJ1-4	TGTGCCAGCACCGCGGGACGAAGTCTGGGTCTGTTTTTT	CASTAGRSLGLFF
15	TRBV7-2	-	TRBD2	TRBJ2-7	TGTGCCAGCAGCTATCTAGCGGGAGGGCCTGGCGAGCAGTACTTC	CASSYLAGGPGEQYF
13	TRBV20-1	-	-	TRBJ2-7	TGCAGTGCTAGCCGGGGACTGACCTACGAGCAGTACTTC	CSASRGLTYEQYF
15	TRBV6-2/TRBV6-3	-	-	TRBJ2-2	TGTGCCAGCAGGCCAAGGACCCCTTCAACCGGGGAGCTGTTTTTT	CASRPRTPSTGELFF
14	TRBV5-3	-	TRBD1	TRBJ1-6	TGTGCCAGCAGCTTGCTGGGACAGGTGCTATCCCTCCACTTT	CASSLLGQVLSLHF
16	TRBV6-1	few	TRBD1	TRBJ2-2	TGTGCCAGCAATCCCGCCGGGACAGGGGATTTCGGGGAGCTGTTTTTT	CASNPAGTGDFGELFF
13	TRBV19	-	-	TRBJ1-1	TGTGCCAGTAGTGGCAGGGCGAACACTGAAGCTTTCTTT	CASSGRANTEAFF
14	TRBV5-4	-	-	TRBJ1-6	TGTGCCAGCAGCTTAAGGCATGGTAATTCACCCCTCCACTTT	CASSLRHGNSPLHF
13	TRBV3-1	few	-	TRBJ1-1	TGTGCCAGCAGCCAAAAAGGGAACACTGAAGCTTTCTTT	CASSQKGNTEAFF
14	TRBV21-1	-	-	TRBJ2-2	TGTGCCAGCAGCAAACTGGTGGATACCGGGGAGCTGTTTTTT	CASSKLVDTGELFF
12	TRBV20-1	-	-	TRBJ2-7	TGCAGTGCTAGGAATAGGGCCCTCGAGCAGTACTTC	CSARNRALEQYF
17	TRBV7-9	-	-	TRBJ2-5	TGTGCCAGCAGCAAACACGTCGCGGTAGAGGGGCCAGAGACCCAGTACTTC	CASSKHVAVEGPETQYF
14	TRBV10-1	-	TRBD2	TRBJ2-4	TGCGCCAGCAGCCAGCGGCCTAGCGGGACCATTCAGTACTTC	CASSQRPSGTIQYF
14	TRBV20-1	-	TRBD2	TRBJ2-3	TGCAGTGCTAGACGAGCGGGGAGCACAGATACGCAGTATTTT	CSARRAGSTDTQYF
15	TRBV19	-	TRBD1	TRBJ2-7	TGTGCCAGTAGTCGTCACCGGGACAGGGTCTACGAGCAGTACTTC	CASSRHRDRVYEQYF
14	TRBV6-2/TRBV6-3	-	-	TRBJ1-1	TGTGCCAGCAGTTACTTGACGGCTAACACTGAAGCTTTCTTT	CASSYLTANTEAFF
15	TRBV6-1	-	TRBD1	TRBJ1-3	TGTGCCAGCAGGTCCGCCGGACAGGCTGGAAACACCATATATTTT	CASRSAGQAGNTIYF
14	TRBV11-2	-	-	TRBJ2-4	TGTGCCAGCAGCTCCCGTTTAGCCAAAAACATTCAGTACTTC	CASSSRLAKNIQYF
15	TRBV5-1	-	-	TRBJ2-5	TGCGCCAGCAGCTTGGAAGACCTAACGGGAGAGACCCAGTACTTC	CASSLEDLTGETQYF
14	TRBV6-5	once	-	TRBJ1-2	TGTGCCAGCAGTTCTCCCTGGACGGGGGAAGGCTACACCTTC	CASSSPWTGEGYTF
16	TRBV24-1	-	TRBD2	TRBJ2-3	TGTGCCACCAGTGAGGCTAGCGGGAGTAGAACAGATACGCAGTATTTT	CATSEASGSRTDTQYF
14	TRBV6-1	few	-	TRBJ1-2	TGTGCCAGCACCCTCCGGGGGGGCGACTATGGCTACACCTTC	CASTLRGGDYGYTF